This T cell receptor beta chain was obtained from a study of human T cells and chemical hapten exposure. In the study overall: 0.01% DPC was applied to the upper back in patch tests, which were read at 6 days.

TCRdb reprocessed the RACE reads with MiXCR, giving one entry per CDR3 protein. This sample carries about 42,000 distinct CDR3 sequences, 9.5% to 15% of them seen once, and the ten largest clones take over 5.5%. General study points: Patch test scores rose with PT1 expanded TCR counts, a positive correlation. TCRs exceeding a frequency of 1 in 1000 stayed unchanged under DPC sensitization.

Time point here: pre-sensitization, week 0. Stated treatment: therapeutic diphenylcyclopropenone sensitization with weekly scalp DPC. In the case of this clonotype: The antigen is unknown.

The sequence was collected from a woman in her twenties or thirties with alopecia areata. Some clones in this sample may be carry-over from other donors' samples. The sample consisted of whole blood, taken in connection with sensitization to the hapten diphenylcyclopropenone (DPC).

In DNA, the CDR3 is TGTGCCAGCAGTTACGGGGCGGGAGGGCCTTCGCGTGAGCAGTACTTC. Translation: CASSYGAGGPSREQYF. V is TRBV6-5 and J is TRBJ2-7, with 9 bases identical to TRBD2. J lost 7 bases, V lost 2 bases, and 12 bases had no gene match. This CDR3 spans 16 amino acids. Germline assignment: CDR1 MNHEY and CDR2 SVGAGI.